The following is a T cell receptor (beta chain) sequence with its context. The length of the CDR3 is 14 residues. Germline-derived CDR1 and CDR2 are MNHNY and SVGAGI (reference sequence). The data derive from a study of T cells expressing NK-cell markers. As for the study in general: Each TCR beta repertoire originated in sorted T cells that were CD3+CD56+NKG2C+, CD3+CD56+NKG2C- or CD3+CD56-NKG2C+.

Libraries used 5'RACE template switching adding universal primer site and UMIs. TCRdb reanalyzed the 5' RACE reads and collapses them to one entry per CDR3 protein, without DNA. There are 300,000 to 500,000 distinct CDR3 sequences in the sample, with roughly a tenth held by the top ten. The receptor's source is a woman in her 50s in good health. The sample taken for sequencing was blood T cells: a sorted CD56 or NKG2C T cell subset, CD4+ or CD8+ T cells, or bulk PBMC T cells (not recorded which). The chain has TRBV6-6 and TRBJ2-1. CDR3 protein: CASSYHGTGNEQFF.